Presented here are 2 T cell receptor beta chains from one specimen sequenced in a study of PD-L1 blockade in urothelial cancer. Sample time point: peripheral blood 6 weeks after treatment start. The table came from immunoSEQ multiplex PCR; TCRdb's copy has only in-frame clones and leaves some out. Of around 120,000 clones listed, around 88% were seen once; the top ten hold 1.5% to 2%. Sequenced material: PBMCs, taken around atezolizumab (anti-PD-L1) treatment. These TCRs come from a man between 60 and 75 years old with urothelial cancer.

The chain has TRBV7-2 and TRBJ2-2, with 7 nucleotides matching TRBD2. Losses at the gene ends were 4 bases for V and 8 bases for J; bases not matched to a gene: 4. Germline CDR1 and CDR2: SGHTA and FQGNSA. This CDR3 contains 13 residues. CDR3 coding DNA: TGTGCCAGCAGCTCAGGGACTATGGGGGAGCTGTTTTTT. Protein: CASSSGTMGELFF.

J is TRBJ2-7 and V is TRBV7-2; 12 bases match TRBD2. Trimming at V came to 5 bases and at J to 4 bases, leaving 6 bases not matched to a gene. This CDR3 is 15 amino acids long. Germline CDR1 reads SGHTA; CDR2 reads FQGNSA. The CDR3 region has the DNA TGTGCCAGCAGCCCCAAACTAGCGGGAGGTTACGAGCAGTACTTC. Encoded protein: CASSPKLAGGYEQYF.